This TCR beta chain was observed in a study of blood T cell repertoires in COVID-19. The overall study: Spain, Italy and the United States supplied samples that represented acute and convalescent COVID-19. The cDNA or gDNA used as material had been derived from T cells, B-cell-depleted T cells, or PBMCs.

As processed by the authors: Quantification of nucleated cells was approximated via reference gene primer amplification. The assay was immunoSEQ multiplex PCR, and TCRdb's table has in-frame clones only and misses some. The D gene and trimming were derived from the DNA, and the V and J assignments and clone size from that table. This table has 100,000 to 150,000 clones, roughly 90% appearing once. Germline lookup yields CDR1 KGHSH and CDR2 LQKENI. The CDR3 length is 16 residues. V shed 3 bases and J 7 bases; nucleotides not matched to a gene: 11. Sequenced sample: peripheral blood. This receptor was obtained from a middle-aged man with acute or convalescent COVID-19. V gene TRBV18 combines with J gene TRBJ2-7; TRBD2 agrees at 11 bases. The chain's CDR3 is CASSPGLAALLSEQYF. In DNA form, the CDR3 reads TGTGCCAGCTCACCGGGACTAGCGGCTCTCCTCTCTGAGCAGTACTTC.